This is a list of T cell receptor beta chains from one sample in a study of T cell responses to AZD1222 COVID-19 vaccine. This table comes from immunoSEQ multiplex PCR, and its TCRdb copy is limited to in-frame clones, with some not included. The table lists approximately 65,000 clones, 88% of them singletons, with 7.5% to 9.5% in the top ten. The sample in question was peripheral blood, obtained on day 0 of AZD1222 vaccination. The receptors stem from an adult in good health. Each CDR3 is given with its conserved first and last residue. D genes are given only for firm matches. A row's size may be missing; if present it is once, few, many or a size class.

CDR3: CATSRGGQGARTDTQYF; DNA: TGTGCCACCAGCAGAGGGGGCCAGGGGGCGCGCACAGATACGCAGTATTTT; D: TRBD1; V: TRBV15; size: .; J: TRBJ2-3
CDR3: CASSFGDNSPLHF; DNA: TGCGCCAGCAGCTTTGGAGATAATTCACCCCTCCACTTT; D: .; V: TRBV5-1; size: .; J: TRBJ1-6
CDR3: CASISAAGADTQYF; DNA: TGTGCCAGCATCTCAGCGGCCGGGGCAGATACGCAGTATTTT; D: .; V: TRBV6-5; size: once; J: TRBJ2-3
CDR3: CASSLESTEAFF; DNA: TGCGCCAGCAGCCTCGAATCAACTGAAGCTTTCTTT; D: .; V: TRBV4-1; size: .; J: TRBJ1-1
CDR3: CASSESKVLHAGELFF; DNA: TGCGCCAGCAGTGAGTCGAAGGTACTACACGCCGGGGAGCTGTTTTTT; D: .; V: TRBV10-2; size: .; J: TRBJ2-2
CDR3: CASSLGTENTEAFF; DNA: TGCGCCAGCAGCCTTGGGACAGAGAACACTGAAGCTTTCTTT; D: TRBD1; V: TRBV5-1; size: .; J: TRBJ1-1
CDR3: CASSTGLAGVETQYF; DNA: TGTGCCAGCAGCACGGGACTAGCGGGAGTGGAGACCCAGTACTTC; D: TRBD2; V: TRBV7-9; size: .; J: TRBJ2-5
CDR3: CASSLGGDSYNSPLHF; DNA: TGTGCCAGCAGCTTAGGTGGGGACTCCTATAATTCACCCCTCCACTTT; D: .; V: TRBV7-9; size: .; J: TRBJ1-6
CDR3: CASSSQLEAFF; DNA: TGTGCCAGCAGCTCCCAGCTCGAAGCTTTCTTT; D: .; V: TRBV5-8; size: once; J: TRBJ1-1
CDR3: CASSQAGTGDYEQYF; DNA: TGTGCCAGCAGCCAAGCCGGGACTGGGGACTACGAGCAGTACTTC; D: .; V: TRBV3-1/TRBV3-2; size: .; J: TRBJ2-7
CDR3: CASSNSSGSWTDTQYF; DNA: TGTGCCAGCAGCAATTCTAGCGGGAGTTGGACAGATACGCAGTATTTT; D: TRBD2; V: TRBV4-2; size: .; J: TRBJ2-3